Listed below are T cell receptor beta chains from one sample, sequenced in a study of shared T cell receptors in the human thymus. Clones were read by immunoSEQ multiplex PCR, and TCRdb kept only the in-frame ones, dropping some. The table has about 660,000 clones, around 87% seen once. Separately, the same data were catalogued under a study of human thymus T cells.

The sequencing sample was made of thymocytes. These receptors were collected from a boy under two years old with a congenital heart defect. The CDR3 runs from the conserved cysteine through the conserved F or W. D genes are given only for firm matches. Clone size is shown for a subset of rows, as once, few, many or a class of expanded clone.

DNA | CDR3 | size | D | J | V
TGTGCCAGTAGTTCCAGCGGGAGGGGGTCCTACGAGCAGTACTTC | CASSSSGRGSYEQYF | once | TRBD2 | TRBJ2-7 | TRBV19
TGTGCCAGCAGGCAACACGGACTAGCGGGAACAGATACGCAGTATTTT | CASRQHGLAGTDTQYF | - | TRBD2 | TRBJ2-3 | TRBV7-8
TGTGCCAGCAGCCGCCCACATCCATACGAGCAGTACTTC | CASSRPHPYEQYF | - | - | TRBJ2-7 | TRBV7-8
TGCGCCAGCAGCTTGGCCGGGGGTGGCTACACCTTC | CASSLAGGGYTF | - | - | TRBJ1-2 | TRBV5-1
TGTGCCAGTAGGGTACAGGGGGCGGGCGGCTACACCTTC | CASRVQGAGGYTF | - | TRBD1 | TRBJ1-2 | TRBV19
TGTGCCAGCAGCCACCCCGGGACTAGCGGTACCCCATCCCGCACAGATACGCAGTATTTT | CASSHPGTSGTPSRTDTQYF | - | TRBD2 | TRBJ2-3 | TRBV14
TGTGCCAGCAGCCCTAGCGGGAGGGCCGGGTACGAGCAGTACTTC | CASSPSGRAGYEQYF | - | TRBD2 | TRBJ2-7 | TRBV5-5
TGTGCCAGTAGTATGGGACTAAATCGACCCCGGCAGTTCTTC | CASSMGLNRPRQFF | - | TRBD2 | TRBJ2-1 | TRBV19
TGCGCCAGCAGCCAAGACAGGGTCGTTACTGAAGCTTTCTTT | CASSQDRVVTEAFF | - | - | TRBJ1-1 | TRBV4-3
TGTGCCAGCTCACGGGGACTAGCGGGAGTGGAGACCCAGTACTTC | CASSRGLAGVETQYF | - | TRBD2 | TRBJ2-5 | TRBV18
TGTGCCAGCAGCCTCCTCGAGCGGGAGAGGCACTACAATGAGCAGTTCTTC | CASSLLERERHYNEQFF | - | TRBD2 | TRBJ2-1 | TRBV11-2
TGTGCCAGTCCCGGGGGGGGGACCCACTCCTACGAGCAGTACTTC | CASPGGGTHSYEQYF | - | TRBD2 | TRBJ2-7 | TRBV19
TGTGCCAGCAGGAACCGGTCTGAACGGAACACTGAAGCTTTCTTT | CASRNRSERNTEAFF | - | - | TRBJ1-1 | TRBV27
TGTGCTAGTGGGGAAGGACAGGAATTGCCCTACGAGCAGTACTTC | CASGEGQELPYEQYF | once | TRBD1 | TRBJ2-7 | TRBV12-5
TGTGCCAGCAACCCGCAGGGAGGCACCGGGGAGCTGTTTTTT | CASNPQGGTGELFF | - | - | TRBJ2-2 | TRBV7-9
TGTGCCAGCAGCCTTCCAAATCTCGACAGGGCCTCCTCCTACGAGCAGTACTTC | CASSLPNLDRASSYEQYF | - | TRBD1 | TRBJ2-7 | TRBV7-9
TGCGCCAGCAGCGCTCCGGGACTAGGAACCGGGGAGCTGTTTTTT | CASSAPGLGTGELFF | - | TRBD2 | TRBJ2-2 | TRBV4-3
TGTGCCAGCAGTGACGGGGGGCCTGGAAACACCATATATTTT | CASSDGGPGNTIYF | - | - | TRBJ1-3 | TRBV2
TGTGCCAGCAGCTTAGAGCGCTACACAGATACGCAGTATTTT | CASSLERYTDTQYF | once | - | TRBJ2-3 | TRBV7-8
TGTGCCAGCAGCTTCGGGGGAGTGGGAGAGACCCAGTACTTC | CASSFGGVGETQYF | - | - | TRBJ2-5 | TRBV7-2
TGTGCCACCTTAGGTCAGGGGACAGATACGCAGTATTTT | CATLGQGTDTQYF | - | - | TRBJ2-3 | TRBV2
TGTGCCAGCAATTGGAGCTATGGCTACACCTTC | CASNWSYGYTF | - | - | TRBJ1-2 | TRBV6-5
TGTGCCAGCAGCACGACGGACGGGGGGAATTACAATGAGCAGTTCTTC | CASSTTDGGNYNEQFF | - | TRBD2 | TRBJ2-1 | TRBV9
TGTGCCAGCAGCTCCTTTTCACTAGCGGAAGCAGGCACAGATACGCAGTATTTT | CASSSFSLAEAGTDTQYF | few | TRBD2 | TRBJ2-3 | TRBV7-8
TGTGCCAGCAGCTTAGTGGGACTAGCTGACAATGAGCAGTTCTTC | CASSLVGLADNEQFF | - | TRBD2 | TRBJ2-1 | TRBV7-9
TGTGCCAGAAGCTTAGGGGGACAGGGAGGGAATGAGCAGTTCTTC | CARSLGGQGGNEQFF | - | TRBD1 | TRBJ2-1 | TRBV5-3
TGTGCCACCAGACACATACTGAGGGGGAACACCATATATTTT | CATRHILRGNTIYF | - | - | TRBJ1-3 | TRBV6-5
TGTGCCAGCAGTCCCATGCCCGTAGATCCGGGACAGGGGGACTATGGCTACACCTTC | CASSPMPVDPGQGDYGYTF | - | TRBD1 | TRBJ1-2 | TRBV27
TGTGCCAGCAGCTTAGTATCGTGCGAGCAGTACTTC | CASSLVSCEQYF | once | - | TRBJ2-7 | TRBV7-8
TGTGCCAGCAGCTTTCCGGGGGGGCCGGGGCTAACTGAAGCTTTCTTT | CASSFPGGPGLTEAFF | - | - | TRBJ1-1 | TRBV13
TGTGCCAGCAGCCGAATCGGAGTGGGGACAGTCTTGAACACTGAAGCTTTCTTT | CASSRIGVGTVLNTEAFF | - | TRBD1 | TRBJ1-1 | TRBV27
TGTGCCACCAGCAGAGGCCGTGAGGGGAGGGAGCAGTACTTC | CATSRGREGREQYF | - | - | TRBJ2-7 | TRBV15
TGTGCCTGGAGTGACCCTGGGCGGCCCCAGCATTTT | CAWSDPGRPQHF | - | - | TRBJ1-5 | TRBV30
TGTGCCACCAGCAGAGACGCAGGGGAAAGATACAATGAGCAGTTCTTC | CATSRDAGERYNEQFF | - | - | TRBJ2-1 | TRBV15
TGTGCCAGCGATGGACTAGCGGGACGAGCCAAAAACATTCAGTACTTC | CASDGLAGRAKNIQYF | - | TRBD2 | TRBJ2-4 | TRBV2
TGTGCCAGCAGTTTACACCGGGACACCGATTTCACAGATACGCAGTATTTT | CASSLHRDTDFTDTQYF | - | - | TRBJ2-3 | TRBV28
TGTGCCATCAGTGAGTGGGAGGCCCAGACCCAGTACTTC | CAISEWEAQTQYF | - | - | TRBJ2-5 | TRBV10-3
TGTGCCAGTAGTTCCACCGGCACGGGGAGCACAGATACGCAGTATTTT | CASSSTGTGSTDTQYF | - | - | TRBJ2-3 | TRBV19
TGTGCCAGCAGTCCCCGACAGGGTAACCACTATGGCTACACCTTC | CASSPRQGNHYGYTF | - | TRBD1 | TRBJ1-2 | TRBV28
TGTGCCAGCAGTGAAGCGCTATCTTTAGTTCCCTCCTACGAGCAGTACTTC | CASSEALSLVPSYEQYF | once | - | TRBJ2-7 | TRBV6-1
TGCAGTGCTTACGGGGGACGTGGCTACACCTTC | CSAYGGRGYTF | few | - | TRBJ1-2 | TRBV20-1